This T cell receptor (beta chain) was captured by sequencing in a study of T cells in localized non-small cell lung cancer. General study results and limits: A single tumor region was sequenced, leaving heterogeneity possible. Tumor trailed uninvolved adjacent lung in T cell clonality, which peaked there. Longer overall survival was linked to higher blood T cell density.

Details on this clone: The antigen remains undetermined.

From germline, CDR1 is LNHDA and CDR2 SQIVND (reference sequence). Trimming took 4 bases from V and 5 from J; bases not matched to a gene: 12. This CDR3 is built from 16 residues. Profiled with immunoSEQ multiplex PCR; TCRdb holds only in-frame clones, not every one. The table has over 2,000 clones, approximately 24% seen once. The rearrangement joins TRBV19 to TRBJ2-5; 8 nucleotides line up with TRBD2. The sample in question was lung tumor tissue, obtained before any cancer treatment. The source of this sequence is a woman between 40 and 69 years old with stage I lung adenocarcinoma. This CDR3 reads CASSTPRSGGRETQYF. The CDR3, as DNA: TGTGCCAGTAGTACCCCGAGGAGCGGGGGCCGGGAGACCCAGTACTTC.